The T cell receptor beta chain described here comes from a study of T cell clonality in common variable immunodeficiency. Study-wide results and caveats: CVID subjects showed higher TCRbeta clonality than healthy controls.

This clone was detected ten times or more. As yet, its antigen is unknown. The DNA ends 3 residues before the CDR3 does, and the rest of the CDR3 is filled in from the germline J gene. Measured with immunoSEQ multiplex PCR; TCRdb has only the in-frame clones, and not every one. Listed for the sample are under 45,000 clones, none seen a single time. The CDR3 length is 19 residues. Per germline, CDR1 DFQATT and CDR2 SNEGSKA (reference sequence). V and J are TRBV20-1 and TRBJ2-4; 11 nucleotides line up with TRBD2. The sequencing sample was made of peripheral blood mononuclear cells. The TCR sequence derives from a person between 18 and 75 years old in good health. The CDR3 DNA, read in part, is TGCAGTGCTAGAGATTCTTTGGTAGCGGGAGGGTGGTTCCAAGAGACT. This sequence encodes CSARDSLVAGGWFQET. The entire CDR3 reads CSARDSLVAGGWFQETQYF.